This is a list of T cell receptor beta chains from one sample in a study of blood T cell repertoires in COVID-19. Produced via immunoSEQ multiplex PCR; TCRdb's table is partial and in-frame only. The sample records about 180,000 clones, 70% to 90% being singletons. Input material: peripheral blood. These receptors all stem from a human donor with active or convalescent COVID-19. The donor label of this sample is uncertain. The conserved cysteine and the conserved F or W are not part of the CDR3 here. The order of the fields is J gene, clone size, V gene, CDR3 protein. Clone size is given for some rows only: seen once, a few or many times, or a class if the clone is expanded.

J gene: TRBJ1-6; clone size: NA; V gene: TRBV30; CDR3 protein: AWKQITNSPLH
J gene: TRBJ1-1; clone size: NA; V gene: TRBV12-3/TRBV12-4; CDR3 protein: ASSSAGRTEAF
J gene: TRBJ2-7; clone size: NA; V gene: TRBV5-6; CDR3 protein: ASSLPGHNPYEQY
J gene: TRBJ2-3; clone size: NA; V gene: TRBV7-2; CDR3 protein: ASGLQSTDTQY
J gene: TRBJ2-2; clone size: NA; V gene: TRBV4-3; CDR3 protein: ASSQEPAGNTGELF
J gene: TRBJ1-5; clone size: NA; V gene: TRBV4-1; CDR3 protein: ASSQGVQGDQPQH
J gene: TRBJ2-1; clone size: few; V gene: TRBV6-5; CDR3 protein: ASTGYGEQF
J gene: TRBJ1-5; clone size: NA; V gene: TRBV7-2; CDR3 protein: ASSPRVSGQPQH
J gene: TRBJ2-1; clone size: NA; V gene: TRBV6-6; CDR3 protein: ASSYTGSRNEQF
J gene: TRBJ2-5; clone size: NA; V gene: TRBV6-5; CDR3 protein: ASSYPGGGETQY
J gene: TRBJ1-6; clone size: once; V gene: TRBV5-5; CDR3 protein: ASREQGARSSYNSPLH
J gene: TRBJ1-2; clone size: NA; V gene: TRBV18; CDR3 protein: ASSPVEGSGYGYT
J gene: TRBJ2-3; clone size: NA; V gene: TRBV19; CDR3 protein: ASSGGLLAALSTDTQY
J gene: TRBJ2-1; clone size: once; V gene: TRBV11-2; CDR3 protein: ASSPGLFYNEQF
J gene: TRBJ2-1; clone size: NA; V gene: TRBV5-1; CDR3 protein: ASSLASGQGINEQF
J gene: TRBJ1-1; clone size: once; V gene: TRBV5-1; CDR3 protein: ASNRQGRMNTEAF
J gene: TRBJ1-6; clone size: NA; V gene: TRBV4-2; CDR3 protein: ASSQDNRNSPLH
J gene: TRBJ2-5; clone size: NA; V gene: TRBV6-5; CDR3 protein: ASSYNRVGETQY
J gene: TRBJ2-5; clone size: NA; V gene: TRBV13; CDR3 protein: ASSYREETQY
J gene: TRBJ1-5; clone size: NA; V gene: TRBV7-2; CDR3 protein: ASSPRPWTGDRNQPQH
J gene: TRBJ2-3; clone size: NA; V gene: TRBV5-4; CDR3 protein: ASQLQLADTQY
J gene: TRBJ1-1; clone size: NA; V gene: TRBV7-9; CDR3 protein: ASSLEQNTEAF
J gene: TRBJ2-7; clone size: NA; V gene: TRBV5-4; CDR3 protein: ASSSRGGGLALYEQY
J gene: TRBJ2-3; clone size: NA; V gene: TRBV4-3; CDR3 protein: ASSQGGLVNTQY
J gene: TRBJ2-3; clone size: once; V gene: TRBV10-3; CDR3 protein: AISELAGASTDTQY
J gene: TRBJ1-1; clone size: NA; V gene: TRBV2; CDR3 protein: ASTRTDLNTEAF
J gene: TRBJ2-3; clone size: NA; V gene: TRBV7-9; CDR3 protein: ASSPGTADTQY
J gene: TRBJ2-4; clone size: NA; V gene: TRBV24-1; CDR3 protein: ATSTQGAKNIQY
J gene: TRBJ1-6; clone size: NA; V gene: TRBV28; CDR3 protein: ASSLGGTAVHNSPLH
J gene: TRBJ1-1; clone size: few; V gene: TRBV6-5; CDR3 protein: ASSQSPGTASF
J gene: TRBJ2-1; clone size: few; V gene: TRBV6-5; CDR3 protein: ASKEDLASYNEQF
J gene: TRBJ1-2; clone size: NA; V gene: TRBV5-1; CDR3 protein: ASSNGQGDGNYGYT
J gene: TRBJ2-3; clone size: NA; V gene: TRBV9; CDR3 protein: ASSGRGLAGGPFTDTQY
J gene: TRBJ2-2; clone size: once; V gene: TRBV5-1; CDR3 protein: ASSLGAANTGELF
J gene: TRBJ2-7; clone size: once; V gene: TRBV5-4; CDR3 protein: ASSLKREAGGPGEQY
J gene: TRBJ2-2; clone size: few; V gene: TRBV2; CDR3 protein: ASSPTRGGGELF
J gene: TRBJ1-4; clone size: NA; V gene: TRBV7-9; CDR3 protein: ASSLDWGGEKLF
J gene: TRBJ2-7; clone size: NA; V gene: TRBV29-1; CDR3 protein: SVVTGAEQY
J gene: TRBJ2-5; clone size: NA; V gene: TRBV24-1; CDR3 protein: ATSDRNREETQY
J gene: TRBJ2-3; clone size: NA; V gene: TRBV10-3; CDR3 protein: AINPSGPTDTQY